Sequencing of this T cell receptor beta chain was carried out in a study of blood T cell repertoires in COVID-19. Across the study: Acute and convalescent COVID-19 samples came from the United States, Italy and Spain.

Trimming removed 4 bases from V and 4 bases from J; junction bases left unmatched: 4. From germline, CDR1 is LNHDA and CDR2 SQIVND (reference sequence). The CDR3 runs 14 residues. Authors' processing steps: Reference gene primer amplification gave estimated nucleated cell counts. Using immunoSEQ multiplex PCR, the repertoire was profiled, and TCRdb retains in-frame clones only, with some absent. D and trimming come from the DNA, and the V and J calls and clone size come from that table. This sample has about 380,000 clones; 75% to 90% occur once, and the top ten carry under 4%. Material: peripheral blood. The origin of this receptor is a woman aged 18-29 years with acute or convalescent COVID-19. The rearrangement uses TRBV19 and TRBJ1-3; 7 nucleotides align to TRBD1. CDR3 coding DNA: TGTGCCAGTAGTACGGGGACAGCCGGAAACACCATATATTTT. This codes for CASSTGTAGNTIYF.